This T cell receptor beta chain was recovered during a study of cytomegalovirus exposure and HLA in healthy donors. Amplification used 60 Vbeta primers and 13 Jbeta primers. TCRdb's table, derived via immunoSEQ multiplex PCR, lists solely in-frame clones and lacks some. The data contain roughly 150,000 clones, nearly 80% of them singletons. CDR3 length equals 14 residues. CDR1 and CDR2 from the germline V gene are SGHDT and YYEEEE. The chain recombines TRBV5-6 with TRBJ2-5, with D possibly being TRBD1 (6 bases). Gene TRBJ2-7 matches the end of the DNA better, so the J call may be wrong. This sequence was found in a woman in her forties in good health and CMV-seronegative. The sequencing input was PBMCs. The CDR3 reads CASSLGGQVYEQYF. The CDR3 nucleotides read TGTGCCAGCAGCTTGGGGGGGCAGGTTTACGAGCAGTACTTC.